This T cell receptor beta chain was sequenced during a study of graft-versus-host responses after intestinal transplantation. Using immunoSEQ multiplex PCR, the repertoire was profiled, and TCRdb retains in-frame clones only, with some absent. The sample has 90,000 to 130,000 clones, more than 90% seen once. About this clone: The antigen remains undetermined.

CDR3 size: 19 residues. The germline V gene encodes CDR1 SGHTA and CDR2 FQGNSA. J gave up 2 bases and V 4 bases, and 17 bases lay outside the gene matches. The chain recombines TRBV7-2 with TRBJ2-1, with TRBD2 matching over 7 bases. The sequence came from a human donor who was the organ donor for an intestinal transplant. Sequencing was performed on unstimulated CD4+ T cells sorted from spleen or lymph node cells, taken before transplant. CDR3 nucleotides: TGTGCCAGCAGCTCCGGTCCTAGCGGAGCCACGAAAACCTACAATGAGCAGTTCTTC. Protein product: CASSSGPSGATKTYNEQFF.